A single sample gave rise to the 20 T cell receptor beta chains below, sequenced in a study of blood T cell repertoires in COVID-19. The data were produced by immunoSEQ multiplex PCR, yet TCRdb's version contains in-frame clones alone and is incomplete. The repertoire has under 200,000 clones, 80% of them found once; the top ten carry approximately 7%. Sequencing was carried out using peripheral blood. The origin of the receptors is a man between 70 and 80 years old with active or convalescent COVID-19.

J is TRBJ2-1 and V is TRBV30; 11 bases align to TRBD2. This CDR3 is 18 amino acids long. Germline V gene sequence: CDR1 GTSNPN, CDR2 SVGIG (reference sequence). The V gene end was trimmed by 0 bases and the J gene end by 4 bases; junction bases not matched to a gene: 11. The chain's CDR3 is CAWSVSSSGGHRYNEQFF. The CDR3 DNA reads TGTGCCTGGAGTGTTAGTTCTAGCGGGGGGCACCGTTACAATGAGCAGTTCTTC.

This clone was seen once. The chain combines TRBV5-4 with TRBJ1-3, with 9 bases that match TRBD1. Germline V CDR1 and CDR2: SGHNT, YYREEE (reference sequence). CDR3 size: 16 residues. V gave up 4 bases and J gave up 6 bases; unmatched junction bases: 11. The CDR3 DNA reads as TGTGCCAGCAGCCCCGCACGACAGGGGGAAGTAAACACCATATATTTT. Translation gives CASSPARQGEVNTIYF.

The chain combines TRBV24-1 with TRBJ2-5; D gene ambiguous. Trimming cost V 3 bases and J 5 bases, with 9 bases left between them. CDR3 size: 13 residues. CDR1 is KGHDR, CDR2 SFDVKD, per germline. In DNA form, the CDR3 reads TGTGCCACCAGTGATAATACAATGGAGACCCAGTACTTC. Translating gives CATSDNTMETQYF.

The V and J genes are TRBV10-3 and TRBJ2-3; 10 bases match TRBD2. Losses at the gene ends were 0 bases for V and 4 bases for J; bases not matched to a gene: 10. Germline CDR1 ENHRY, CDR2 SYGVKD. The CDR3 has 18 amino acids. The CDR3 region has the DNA TGTGCCATCAGTGAGTCCGGACACTTAGCGGGGGGCCCAGATACGCAGTATTTT. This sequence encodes CAISESGHLAGGPDTQYF.

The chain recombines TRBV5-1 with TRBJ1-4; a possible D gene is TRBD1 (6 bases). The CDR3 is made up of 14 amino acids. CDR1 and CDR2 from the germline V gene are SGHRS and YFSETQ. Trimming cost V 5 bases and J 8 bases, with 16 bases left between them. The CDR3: CASRYPGEGEKLFF. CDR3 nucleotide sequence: TGCGCCAGCAGGTATCCAGGGGAAGGAGAAAAACTGTTTTTT. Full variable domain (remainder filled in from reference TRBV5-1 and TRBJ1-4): KAGVTQTPRYLIKTRGQQVTLSCSPISGHRSVSWYQQTPGQGLQFLFEYFSETQRNKGNFPGRFSGRQFSNSRSEMNVSTLELGDSALYLCASRYPGEGEKLFFGSGTQLSVL.

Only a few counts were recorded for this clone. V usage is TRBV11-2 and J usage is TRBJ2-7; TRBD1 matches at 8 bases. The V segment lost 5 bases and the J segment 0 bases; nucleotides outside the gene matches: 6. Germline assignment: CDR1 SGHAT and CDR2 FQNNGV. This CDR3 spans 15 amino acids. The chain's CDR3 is CASSPRGQDSYEQYF. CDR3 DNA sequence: TGTGCCAGCAGCCCTCGGGGACAGGACTCCTACGAGCAGTACTTC.

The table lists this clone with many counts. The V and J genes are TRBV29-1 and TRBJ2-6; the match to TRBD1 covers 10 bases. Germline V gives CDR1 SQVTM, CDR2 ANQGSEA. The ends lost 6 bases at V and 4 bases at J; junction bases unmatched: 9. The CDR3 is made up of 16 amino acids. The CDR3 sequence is CSVPGTGESGANVLTF. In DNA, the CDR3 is TGCAGCGTCCCCGGGACAGGGGAATCCGGGGCCAACGTCCTGACTTTC.

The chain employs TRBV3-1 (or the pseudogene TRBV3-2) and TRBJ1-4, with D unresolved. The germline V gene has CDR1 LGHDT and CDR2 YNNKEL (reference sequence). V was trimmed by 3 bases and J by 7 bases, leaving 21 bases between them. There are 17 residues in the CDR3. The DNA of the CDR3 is TGTGCCAGCAGCCAGGGTCGCGCGGAGGGAGAGGGTGAAAAACTGTTTTTT. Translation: CASSQGRAEGEGEKLFF.

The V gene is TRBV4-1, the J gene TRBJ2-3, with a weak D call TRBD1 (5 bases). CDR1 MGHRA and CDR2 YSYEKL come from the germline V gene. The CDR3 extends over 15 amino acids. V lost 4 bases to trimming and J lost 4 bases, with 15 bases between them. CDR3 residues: CASSRAGIIADTQYF. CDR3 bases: TGCGCCAGCAGCCGGGCAGGGATAATTGCAGATACGCAGTATTTT.

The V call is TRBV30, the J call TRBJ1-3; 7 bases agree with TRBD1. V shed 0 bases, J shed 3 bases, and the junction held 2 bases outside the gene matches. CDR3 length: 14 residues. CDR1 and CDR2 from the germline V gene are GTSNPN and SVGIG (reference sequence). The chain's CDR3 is CAWSVGTDGNTIYF. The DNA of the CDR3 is TGTGCCTGGAGTGTCGGGACAGATGGAAACACCATATATTTT. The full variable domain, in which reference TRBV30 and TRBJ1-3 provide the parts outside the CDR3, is SQTIHQWPATLVQPVGSPLSLECTVEGTSNPNLYWYRQAAGRGLQLLFYSVGIGQISSEVPQNLSASRPQDRQFILSSKKLLLSDSGFYLCAWSVGTDGNTIYFGEGSWLTVV.

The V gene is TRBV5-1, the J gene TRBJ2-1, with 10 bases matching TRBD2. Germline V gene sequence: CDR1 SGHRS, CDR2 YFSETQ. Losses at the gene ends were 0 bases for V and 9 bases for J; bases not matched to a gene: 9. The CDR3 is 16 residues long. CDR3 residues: CASSLGLAGDKGEQFF. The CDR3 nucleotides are TGCGCCAGCAGCTTGGGGCTAGCGGGAGATAAGGGTGAGCAGTTCTTC.

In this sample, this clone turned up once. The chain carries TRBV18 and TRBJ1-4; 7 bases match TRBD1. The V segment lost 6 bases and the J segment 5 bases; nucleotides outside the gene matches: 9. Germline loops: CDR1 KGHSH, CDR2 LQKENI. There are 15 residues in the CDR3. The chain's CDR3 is CASSPLGTDNEKLFF. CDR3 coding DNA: TGTGCCAGCTCCCCGCTGGGGACAGACAATGAAAAACTGTTTTTT.

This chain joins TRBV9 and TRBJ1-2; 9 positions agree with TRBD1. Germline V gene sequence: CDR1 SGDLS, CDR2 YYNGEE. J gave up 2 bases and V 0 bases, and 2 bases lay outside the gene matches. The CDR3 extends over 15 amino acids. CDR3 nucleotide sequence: TGTGCCAGCAGCGTAGAAGGGACAGGGAACTATGGCTACACCTTC. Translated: CASSVEGTGNYGYTF. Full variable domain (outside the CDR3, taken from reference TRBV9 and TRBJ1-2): DSGVTQTPKHLITATGQRVTLRCSPRSGDLSVYWYQQSLDQGLQFLIQYYNGEERAKGNILERFSAQQFPDLHSELNLSSLELGDSALYFCASSVEGTGNYGYTFGSGTRLTVV.

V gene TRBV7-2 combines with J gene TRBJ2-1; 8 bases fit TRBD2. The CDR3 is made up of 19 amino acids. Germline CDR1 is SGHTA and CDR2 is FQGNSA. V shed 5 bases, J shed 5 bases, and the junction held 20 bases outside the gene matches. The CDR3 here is CASSLWASGSSIDHNEQFF. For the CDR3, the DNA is TGTGCCAGCAGCCTGTGGGCTAGCGGGTCCTCAATAGATCACAATGAGCAGTTCTTC. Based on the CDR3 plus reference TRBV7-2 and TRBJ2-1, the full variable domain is GAGVSQSPSNKVTEKGKDVELRCDPISGHTALYWYRQSLGQGLEFLIYFQGNSAPDKSGLPSDRFSAERTGGSVSTLTIQRTQQEDSAVYLCASSLWASGSSIDHNEQFFGPGTRLTVL.

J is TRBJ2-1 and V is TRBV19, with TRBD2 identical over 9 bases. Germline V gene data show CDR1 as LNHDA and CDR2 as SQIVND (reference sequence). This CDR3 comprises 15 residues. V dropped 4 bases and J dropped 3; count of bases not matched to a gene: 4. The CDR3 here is CASSNLAGIYNEQFF. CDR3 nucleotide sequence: TGTGCCAGTAGTAACCTAGCGGGGATCTACAATGAGCAGTTCTTC.

CDR3 bases: TGTGCCAGCAGTTGGACGGGACAGGGAGTAGGATCACCCCTCCACTTT. This encodes CASSWTGQGVGSPLHF. The V call is TRBV6-5, the J call TRBJ1-6, with 9 bases fitting TRBD1. With 4 bases clipped from V and 10 bases from J, the junction kept 11 bases outside the gene matches. The germline gives CDR1 MNHEY, CDR2 SVGAGI. The CDR3 loop spans 16 amino acids.

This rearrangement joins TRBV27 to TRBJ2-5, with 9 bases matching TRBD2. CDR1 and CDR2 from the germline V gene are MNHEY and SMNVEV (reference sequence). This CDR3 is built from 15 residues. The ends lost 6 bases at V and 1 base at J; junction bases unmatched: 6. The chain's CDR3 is CASSSSGKFQETQYF. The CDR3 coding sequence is TGTGCCAGCAGCTCTAGCGGGAAGTTCCAAGAGACCCAGTACTTC.

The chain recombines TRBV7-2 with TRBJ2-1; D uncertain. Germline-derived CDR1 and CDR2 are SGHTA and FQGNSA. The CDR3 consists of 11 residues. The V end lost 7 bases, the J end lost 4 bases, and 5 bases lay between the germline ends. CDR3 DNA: TGTGCCAGCACTTTTTACAATGAGCAGTTCTTC. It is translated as CASTFYNEQFF.

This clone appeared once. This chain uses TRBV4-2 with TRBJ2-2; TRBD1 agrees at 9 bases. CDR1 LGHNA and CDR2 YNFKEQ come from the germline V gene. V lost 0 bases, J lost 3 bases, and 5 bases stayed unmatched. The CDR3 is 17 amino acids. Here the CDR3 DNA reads TGTGCCAGCAGCCAAGATAGGGGGGACAGGGACACCGGGGAGCTGTTTTTT. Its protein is CASSQDRGDRDTGELFF.

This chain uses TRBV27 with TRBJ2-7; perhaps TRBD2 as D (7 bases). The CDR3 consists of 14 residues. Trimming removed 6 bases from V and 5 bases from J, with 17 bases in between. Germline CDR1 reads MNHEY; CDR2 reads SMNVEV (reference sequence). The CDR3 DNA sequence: TGTGCCAGCAGAAGGGGGGGATCTGTTGACGAGCAGTACTTC. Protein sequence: CASRRGGSVDEQYF.